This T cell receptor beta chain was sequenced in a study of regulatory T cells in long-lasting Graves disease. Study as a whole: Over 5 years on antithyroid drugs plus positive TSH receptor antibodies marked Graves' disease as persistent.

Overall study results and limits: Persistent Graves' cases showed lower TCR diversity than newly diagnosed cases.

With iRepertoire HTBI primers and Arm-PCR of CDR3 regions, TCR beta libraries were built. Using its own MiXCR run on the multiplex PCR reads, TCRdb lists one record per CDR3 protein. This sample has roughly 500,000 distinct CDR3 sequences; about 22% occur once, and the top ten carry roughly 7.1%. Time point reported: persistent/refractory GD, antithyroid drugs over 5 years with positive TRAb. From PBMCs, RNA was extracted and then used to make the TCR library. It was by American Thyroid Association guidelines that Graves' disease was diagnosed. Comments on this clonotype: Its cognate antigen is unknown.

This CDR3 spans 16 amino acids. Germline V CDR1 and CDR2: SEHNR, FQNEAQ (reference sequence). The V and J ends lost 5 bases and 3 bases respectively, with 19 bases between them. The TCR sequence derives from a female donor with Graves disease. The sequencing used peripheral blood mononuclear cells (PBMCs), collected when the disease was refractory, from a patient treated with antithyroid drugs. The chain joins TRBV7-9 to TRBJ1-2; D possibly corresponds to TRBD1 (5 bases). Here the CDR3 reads CASSPRDRTRDYGYTF. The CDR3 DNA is TGTGCCAGCAGCCCCCGGGACCGGACGAGGGACTATGGCTACACCTTC.